These 3 T cell receptor beta chains originate from one sample sequenced in a study of tissue T cells after allogeneic stem cell transplantation (dated by TCRdb to 2022 to 2024). Libraries came from the immunoSEQ multiplex PCR assay. This immuneACCESS table, as held by TCRdb, lists in-frame sequences with V and J called but not all clones. Of the missing ones, under half trace to an unresolved V gene in checked studies; the others have no known cause. This sample has 5,500 to 7,500 clones in its table, and around 47% of those were observed once. The ten largest clonotypes hold around 8% of the sample. The time point label on this specimen signifies: mouse harvest day 7 after allogeneic transplant. Mouse grafts consisting of 10^7 T-cell-depleted bone marrow cells combined with 10^6 splenic CD5+ T cells were administered by tail vein injection. The sequencing input was lymph node tissue. The source of these receptors is a female BALB/c mouse given C57BL/6 T cells with graft-versus-host disease after an allogeneic hematopoietic cell transplant.

With regard to this clone: The gene names given are mouse names. The read ends 1 residue before the CDR3 terminus; that terminus is restored from the germline J gene. The chain employs TRBV23 and TRBJ2-3; the table's D call of TRBD1 was not tested on the DNA. The CDR3 is 14 residues long. The V gene's germline CDR1 is KGHTA and CDR2 FQNQQP. The chain's CDR3 is CSSSPGQSAETLYF. Partial CDR3 DNA: TGCTCCAGCAGTCCGGGACAAAGTGCAGAAACGCTGTAT.

This clone has a handful of counts. Gene labels here are mouse ones. The CDR3 goes on 1 residue after the read ends, and that part is filled in from the germline J gene. The chain is built from TRBV5 and TRBJ1-4; maybe TRBD1 (5 bases). V lost 1 base to trimming and J lost 6 bases, with 9 bases between them. CDR3 length: 14 amino acids. Germline V CDR1 and CDR2: LGHNA, YNLKQL (reference sequence). This CDR3 reads CASSQGGRDERLFF. Partial CDR3 DNA: TGTGCCAGCAGCCAAGGGGGGAGGGACGAAAGATTATTT.

As to this clone: Genes and germline are mouse. The read terminates 1 residue before the CDR3 end, so the remaining end is supplied by the germline J gene. The chain is built from TRBV26 and TRBJ2-2, with 10 bases identical to TRBD2. Germline CDR1 KGHPV, CDR2 FQNQEV (reference sequence). The CDR3 length is 15 residues. Trimming cost V 4 bases and J 4 bases; bases outside gene matches: 3. The CDR3 reads CASSPDWGSTGQLYF. The CDR3 DNA, read in part, is TGTGCCAGCAGTCCGGACTGGGGGTCCACCGGGCAGCTCTAC.